This T cell receptor beta chain was identified during a study of post-analysis software for immune sequencing data (dated by TCRdb to the mid-2010s). The study in broad terms: Disease courses on record covered relapsing-remitting, secondary progressive and progressive-relapsing multiple sclerosis, though some patients had no subtype annotation. Patient repertoires were compared against 11 to 12 previously published healthy control repertoires from donors aged roughly 6 to 27 years. A subset of samples was prepared in parallel using single-end sample barcoding, then pooled and co-amplified after Illumina adapter ligation.

Overall study outcomes, separate from this receptor: Direct clustering with F measure showed strong co-clustering of samples prepared in the same batch, prompting a batch-effect correction. Multiple sclerosis patients had significantly lower normalized Chao1 diversity than controls, a result that suggests substantial peripheral T-cell clonal expansion. The multiple sclerosis patient group was slightly younger than the control group. Patients showed significantly higher frequencies than controls for about five TRBV segments, among them TRBV5-6, TRBV5-1 and TRBV20-1.

V is pared back by 0 bases and J by 2 bases, with 12 bases lying between the germline termini. CDR3 length: 15 amino acids, cysteine to phenylalanine. CDR3 DNA only is kept here, 45 bases in frame from base 1. Per the germline V gene, SGHRS is the CDR1 and YFSETQ is the CDR2. To demonstrate the VDJtools post-analysis software, TCR beta repertoires were profiled from the peripheral blood of roughly 14 young patients with multiple sclerosis. The patients with multiple sclerosis were children and adolescents between 6 and 15 years of age. This clonotype turned up a few times. The target of this receptor is not known. No per-base quality is available; no much larger clone lies one base away. Libraries were prepared through PCR. Sequencing was performed on an Illumina HiSeq 2500. To reduce PCR and sequencing biases, unique molecular identifiers were incorporated into the TCR beta cDNA libraries. Roughly 0.5 million cDNA molecules were obtained per 1 to 10 million input T cells, so each molecule approximated one T cell. Patient libraries were prepared and sequenced with the same protocol used for the earlier healthy control dataset. Samples belonging to the same batch were prepared together, multiplexed and sequenced on a shared HiSeq lane. Turning to the authors' computational methods: MIGEC handled the raw barcoded reads, throwing out single-read molecular identifier groups before consensus assembly and CDR3 extraction. Clonotype tables were post-analysed with VDJtools, normalizing diversity by down-sampling all datasets to the smallest sample size. Repertoire overlap clustering matched CDR3 amino acid but not nucleotide sequences to correct batch-related cross-sample contamination. Using fastp at Q25 and MiXCR, TCRdb reprocessed the public reads and kept productive beta chains. One record per CDR3 amino acid sequence lists the most common genes and DNA. The V and J calls were determined by TCRdb, not by the authors. The sample contains about 820,000 distinct CDR3 sequences, under 70% of them found a single time. The top ten clonotypes cover about 4.8% of the sample.

The sample comprised blood. This sequence uses TRBV5-1 and TRBJ2-7; the D gene is unclear. The receptor was derived from a girl between 10 and 17 years old with multiple sclerosis. This receptor has the CDR3 CASSLALSTTYEQYF. The nucleotides are TGCGCCAGCAGCTTGGCCCTCTCGACCACCTACGAGCAGTACTTC.